This TCR beta chain was retrieved from a study of regulatory T cells in long-lasting Graves disease. TCR beta libraries were built with iRepertoire HTBI primers and Arm-PCR of CDR3 regions. TCRdb called the multiplex PCR reads again in MiXCR, with one record for every CDR3 protein. The sample carries about 220,000 distinct CDR3 sequences, about 19% recorded once. Documented time point: newly diagnosed GD, antithyroid drugs for less than 3 months. Researchers made the TCR library from RNA that was extracted from PBMCs. This CDR3 has 12 amino acids. V lost 6 bases to trimming and J lost 11 bases, with 16 bases between them. These data also featured in a second study, about T cells in Graves' hyperthyroidism and ophthalmopathy. That work contributes: First-round RT-PCR targeting the TCR CDR3 was performed with the HTBI primer set.

This clonotype originated in a woman in her twenties or thirties with Graves disease. Sample: peripheral blood mononuclear cells (PBMCs), taken at new diagnosis, from a patient treated with antithyroid drugs. V usage is TRBV12-3 or TRBV12-4 and J usage is TRBJ1-1; perhaps TRBD1 as D (6 bases). This chain's CDR3 is CASSPGTGRAFF. CDR3 sequence (DNA): TGTGCCAGCAGCCCAGGAACAGGGAGGGCTTTCTTT.